This entry lists 7 T cell receptor beta chains sequenced from one sample in a study of cytomegalovirus exposure and HLA in healthy donors. Both 60 Vbeta primers and 13 Jbeta primers went into the PCR. Repertoires were generated with immunoSEQ multiplex PCR, while TCRdb's copy carries only in-frame clones and drops some. The sample lists a few hundred thousand clones, around 83% occurring once. Sequencing was done on a sample of PBMCs. The source of these receptors is a girl between 10 and 17 years old in good health and CMV-seronegative.

As regards this clone: Other DNA sequences in the same sample also yield this CDR3. The gene calls are TRBV5-1 and TRBJ1-4; D is uncertain. CDR1 SGHRS and CDR2 YFSETQ come from the germline V gene. The CDR3 spans 15 residues. Trimming shortened V by 2 bases and J by 0 bases, and 8 bases separated the two germline ends. The CDR3 loop is CASSLIPSTNEKLFF. In DNA form, the CDR3 reads TGCGCCAGCAGCTTAATTCCCTCAACTAATGAAAAACTGTTTTTT.

The rearrangement uses TRBV29-1 and TRBJ2-2; 10 positions agree with TRBD2. V shed 7 bases, J shed 4 bases, and the junction held 3 bases outside the gene matches. The CDR3 is 13 amino acids. Per germline, CDR1 SQVTM and CDR2 ANQGSEA. CDR3 DNA: TGCAGCGGAAGCGGGAGGGCCACCGGGGAGCTGTTTTTT. Residues: CSGSGRATGELFF.

The V call is TRBV7-2, the J call TRBJ2-7; TRBD1 agrees at 7 bases. CDR1 and CDR2 (germline): SGHTA, FQGNSA. This CDR3 region has 15 residues. The V and J ends lost 5 bases and 2 bases, in that order; junction bases with no gene match: 9. In nucleotides, the CDR3 is TGTGCCAGCAGCCTAAGGACAGGACCCACCTACGAGCAGTACTTC. Amino acids: CASSLRTGPTYEQYF. The complete variable domain, with remaining parts taken from reference TRBV7-2 and TRBJ2-7, reads GAGVSQSPSNKVTEKGKDVELRCDPISGHTALYWYRQSLGQGLEFLIYFQGNSAPDKSGLPSDRFSAERTGGSVSTLTIQRTQQEDSAVYLCASSLRTGPTYEQYFGPGTRLTVT.

This clone has only one observation. The V call is TRBV2, the J call TRBJ1-2; TRBD1 matches 7 bases. CDR1 and CDR2 from the germline V gene are SNHLY and FYNNEI. This CDR3 spans 15 amino acids. After removal of 5 bases from V and 1 base from J, the junction contained 7 bases not matched to a gene. CDR3 loop: CASSLGTAGNYGYTF. CDR3 DNA sequence: TGTGCCAGCAGTCTGGGGACAGCGGGTAACTATGGCTACACCTTC.

Comments on this clone: The sample has other DNA sequences that encode this CDR3 too. The J gene is TRBJ1-1, the V gene TRBV2; D gene ambiguous. Per germline, CDR1 SNHLY and CDR2 FYNNEI. Trimming took 8 bases from V and 3 from J, leaving 13 bases between them. This CDR3 comprises 13 residues. CDR3 in DNA: TGTGCCAGCGGCGCAGGAATAGACACTGAAGCTTTCTTT. Translating gives CASGAGIDTEAFF.

The V call is TRBV11-3, the J call TRBJ2-1; the match to TRBD2 covers 10 bases. CDR3 length: 17 amino acids. V shed 3 bases, J shed 5 bases, and the junction held 10 bases outside the gene matches. In germline, CDR1 is SGHNT, CDR2 YENEEA. CDR3 DNA: TGTGCCAGCAGCTTGGGACTAAGCGGGAGGGCCGACAATGAGCAGTTCTTC. Amino acid sequence: CASSLGLSGRADNEQFF.

J is TRBJ1-4 and V is TRBV28; D might be TRBD1 (5 bases). The CDR3 loop spans 15 amino acids. The V gene lost 6 bases and the J gene lost 0 bases, with 11 bases spanning the gap. Germline-derived CDR1 and CDR2 are MDHEN and SYDVKM. The CDR3 region is CASSRGTATNEKLFF. The CDR3 region has the DNA TGTGCCAGCAGCCGAGGGACTGCAACTAATGAAAAACTGTTTTTT. The full variable domain, completed using reference TRBV28 and TRBJ1-4, is DVKVTQSSRYLVKRTGEKVFLECVQDMDHENMFWYRQDPGLGLRLIYFSYDVKMKEKGDIPEGYSVSREKKERFSLILESASTNQTSMYLCASSRGTATNEKLFFGSGTQLSVL.